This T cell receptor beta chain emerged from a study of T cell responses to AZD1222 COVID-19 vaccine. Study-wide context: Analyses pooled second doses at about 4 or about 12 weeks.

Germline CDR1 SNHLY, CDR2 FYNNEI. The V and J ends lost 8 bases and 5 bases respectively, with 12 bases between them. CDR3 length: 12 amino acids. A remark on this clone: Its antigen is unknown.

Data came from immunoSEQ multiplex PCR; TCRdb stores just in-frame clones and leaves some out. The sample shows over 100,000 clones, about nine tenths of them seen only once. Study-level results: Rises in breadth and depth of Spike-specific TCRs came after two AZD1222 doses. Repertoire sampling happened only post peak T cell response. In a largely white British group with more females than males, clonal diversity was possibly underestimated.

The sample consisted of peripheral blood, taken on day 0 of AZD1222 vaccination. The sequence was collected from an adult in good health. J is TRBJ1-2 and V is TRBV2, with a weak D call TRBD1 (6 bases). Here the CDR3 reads CASPQGWYGYTF. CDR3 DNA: TGTGCCAGCCCACAGGGTTGGTATGGCTACACCTTC.